A single sample is the source of the 15 T cell receptor beta chains below, sequenced in a study of T cells in women clearing cervical HPV infection. The data were produced by immunoSEQ multiplex PCR, yet TCRdb's version contains in-frame clones alone and is incomplete. Its table lists about 25,000 clones. Sequencing was performed on blood buffy coat. The receptor set was obtained from a woman between 18 and 70 years old with a cervical HPV16 infection that either progressed to CIN3+ or cleared (not recorded which).

As concerns this clone: The sequenced fragment ends 3 residues before the CDR3 boundary, so the rest is inferred from the germline J gene. The V and J genes are TRBV5-4 and TRBJ2-7, with 7 positions matching TRBD1. Germline assignment: CDR1 SGHNT and CDR2 YYREEE (reference sequence). The CDR3 is 13 amino acids. V shed 4 bases, J shed 4 bases, and the junction held 5 bases outside the gene matches. CDR3 DNA, as far as it was read: TGTGCCAGCAGCCGGGGACAGCAGTACGAG. It encodes CASSRGQQYE. The full CDR3 protein is CASSRGQQYEQYF.

As concerns this clone: The read terminates 3 residues before the CDR3 end, so the remaining end is supplied by the germline J gene. This chain uses TRBV30 with TRBJ2-7; tentative D call: TRBD1 (6 bases). Trimming left V 5 bases short and J 6 bases short, with 23 bases between. This CDR3 is 15 amino acids long. CDR1 is GTSNPN and CDR2 is SVGIG in the germline V gene (reference sequence). The CDR3 bases that were read are TGTGCCTGGCGTCAGTCGGACCAGGGGCGCAGCGAG. Translation: CAWRQSDQGRSE. The whole CDR3 protein reads CAWRQSDQGRSEQYF.

Details on this clone: From the germline J gene comes the end of the CDR3, since the read stops 3 residues before it. The rearrangement links TRBV7-6 to TRBJ2-3, with TRBD2 matching 8 bases. Germline CDR1 SGHVS, CDR2 FNYEAQ. Trimming took 5 bases from V and 3 from J; bases not matched to a gene: 7. This CDR3 contains 15 residues. CDR3 sequence: CASSLGASGTDTQYF. The covered CDR3 bases are TGTGCCAGCAGCCTCGGCGCTAGCGGGACAGATACG.

In regard to this clone: Coverage ceases 3 residues before the CDR3 finishes, and the germline J gene fills in the end. The V gene is TRBV18, the J gene TRBJ2-7; D might be TRBD1 (5 bases). This CDR3 comprises 15 residues. Looked up from germline, CDR1 is KGHSH and CDR2 is LQKENI. Trimming cost V 3 bases and J 2 bases, with 14 bases left between them. The CDR3: CASSPLGVAAYEQYF. CDR3 DNA (partial): TGTGCCAGCTCACCGCTAGGGGTTGCCGCCTACGAG.

As regards this clone: The read is 3 residues too short to cover the CDR3 end, so that end is filled in from the germline J gene. V and J are TRBV5-6 and TRBJ1-1, with D uncertain. V was shortened by 0 bases and J by 1 base, with 7 bases between the two germline ends. Germline V gene data show CDR1 as SGHDT and CDR2 as YYEEEE. CDR3 length equals 14 residues. The DNA read from the CDR3 is TGTGCCAGCAGCTTGGAGCCAGGGAACACTGAA. The encoded protein is CASSLEPGNTE. The full CDR3 is CASSLEPGNTEAFF.

On this clone itself: Read data end 3 residues before the CDR3 end; the end is taken from the germline J gene. This chain joins TRBV20-1 and TRBJ1-2; TRBD1 aligns across 7 bases. The CDR3 loop spans 17 amino acids. Germline lookup yields CDR1 DFQATT and CDR2 SNEGSKA (reference sequence). V dropped 2 bases and J dropped 0; count of bases not matched to a gene: 12. The sequenced CDR3 bases are TGCAGTGCTAGACATCGGGACAGAAAGGTCCCTAACTATGGC. Translation gives CSARHRDRKVPNYG. The CDR3 reads in full as CSARHRDRKVPNYGYTF.

On this clone itself: The CDR3 end lies 3 residues beyond the end of the read and is filled in from the germline J gene. V is TRBV5-1 and J is TRBJ2-3; D possibly corresponds to TRBD1 (5 bases). Germline CDR1 reads SGHRS; CDR2 reads YFSETQ. The CDR3 contains 15 residues. CDR3 sequence: CASSLEGAVQETQYF. Partial CDR3 DNA: TGCGCCAGCAGCTTGGAAGGGGCCGTACAAGAGACG.

On this clone: With the read ending 3 residues before the CDR3 end, the germline J gene is used to fill in that end. The chain carries TRBV2 and TRBJ1-5; D perhaps matches TRBD1 (6 bases). The V end lost 8 bases, the J end lost 8 bases, and 10 bases lay between the germline ends. CDR1 is SNHLY and CDR2 is FYNNEI in the germline V gene. There are 11 residues in the CDR3. The CDR3 bases that were read are TGTGCCAGCGGGGGCCTCGAGCCC. Protein product: CASGGLEP. The full-length CDR3 reads as CASGGLEPQHF.

Measured by frequency, this clone is medium-sized. The sequenced fragment ends 3 residues before the CDR3 boundary, so the rest is inferred from the germline J gene. The genes are TRBV18 and TRBJ2-3; D is possibly TRBD1 (5 bases). CDR1 KGHSH and CDR2 LQKENI come from the germline V gene. The CDR3 runs 16 residues. The V and J ends lost 3 bases and 0 bases respectively, with 13 bases between them. The covered CDR3 bases are TGTGCCAGCTCACCCACAGGACCGTCGAGCACAGATACG. Protein product: CASSPTGPSSTDT. From start to end, the CDR3 is CASSPTGPSSTDTQYF.

As concerns this clone: The read terminates 3 residues before the CDR3 end, so the remaining end is supplied by the germline J gene. The chain uses TRBV6-2 or TRBV6-3 and TRBJ1-2; a weak D match, TRBD1 (5 bases). The CDR3 totals 15 residues. Trimming cost V 4 bases and J 4 bases, with 16 bases left between them. The germline V gene has CDR1 MNHEY and CDR2 SVGEGT. The sequenced CDR3 bases are TGTGCCAGCAGTTTCGGATCGGGGGGTTTCTATGGC. Residues: CASSFGSGGFYG. The whole CDR3 protein reads CASSFGSGGFYGYTF.

As to this clone: The read ends 3 residues shy of where the CDR3 ends; the end is completed using the germline J gene. The chain recombines TRBV5-5 with TRBJ2-2, with D unclear. V was trimmed by 1 base and J by 9 bases, leaving 7 bases between them. The CDR3 covers 12 residues. CDR1 SGHKS and CDR2 YYEKEE come from the germline V gene (reference sequence). The part of the CDR3 DNA that was read is TGTGCCAGCAGCTTGTCGGTCCGGGAG. Translating gives CASSLSVRE. The complete CDR3 sequence is CASSLSVRELFF.

Note on this clone: The read stops 3 residues short of the end of the CDR3; the missing end is completed from the germline J gene. The chain combines TRBV7-9 with TRBJ1-1; D is unclear. In germline, CDR1 is SEHNR, CDR2 FQNEAQ (reference sequence). This CDR3 spans 13 amino acids. The germline V and J ends were trimmed by 5 bases and 4 bases, with 11 bases remaining between them. CDR3 loop: CASSQGTGTEAFF. CDR3 DNA (partial): TGTGCCAGCAGCCAAGGTACGGGCACTGAA.

In regard to this clone: With the read ending 3 residues before the CDR3 end, the germline J gene is used to fill in that end. The V and J genes are TRBV5-1 and TRBJ1-3; the match to TRBD1 covers 8 bases. Germline V gene lookup returns CDR1 SGHRS and CDR2 YFSETQ. The V gene end was trimmed by 4 bases and the J gene end by 2 bases; junction bases not matched to a gene: 8. The CDR3 has 16 amino acids. This CDR3 is CASSGGTGGTGNTIYF. The sequenced part of the CDR3 DNA is TGCGCCAGCAGCGGGGGGACAGGAGGAACTGGAAACACC.

About this clone itself: The read finishes 3 residues shy of the CDR3 end, and the germline J gene is used to complete it. This chain links TRBV4-1 with TRBJ1-3; D gene unclear. CDR3 length: 16 residues. The germline V and J ends were trimmed by 1 base and 3 bases, with 13 bases remaining between them. The germline gives CDR1 MGHRA, CDR2 YSYEKL. The covered CDR3 bases are TGCGCCAGCAGCCAAGGCGCCTTTAATAGTGGAAACACC. It specifies CASSQGAFNSGNT. The whole CDR3 is CASSQGAFNSGNTIYF.

As regards this clone: With the read ending 3 residues before the CDR3 end, the germline J gene is used to fill in that end. The rearrangement joins TRBV20-1 to TRBJ2-2, with 8 nucleotides matching TRBD1. CDR3 length: 14 amino acids. CDR1 DFQATT and CDR2 SNEGSKA come from the germline V gene (reference sequence). The CDR3 here is CSARDRDVKLELFF. CDR3 DNA (partial): TGCAGTGCTAGGGACAGGGATGTTAAATTAGAG.